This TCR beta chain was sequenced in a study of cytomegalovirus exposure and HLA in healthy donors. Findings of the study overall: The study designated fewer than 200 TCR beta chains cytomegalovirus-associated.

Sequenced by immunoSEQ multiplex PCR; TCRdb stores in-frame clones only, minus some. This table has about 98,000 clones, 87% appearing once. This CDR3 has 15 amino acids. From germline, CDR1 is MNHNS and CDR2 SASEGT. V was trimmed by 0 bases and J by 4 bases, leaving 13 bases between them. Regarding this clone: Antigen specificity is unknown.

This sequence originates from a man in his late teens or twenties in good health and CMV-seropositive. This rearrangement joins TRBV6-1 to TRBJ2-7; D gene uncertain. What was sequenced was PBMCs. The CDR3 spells CASSEAVSVTYEQYF. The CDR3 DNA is TGTGCCAGCAGTGAAGCGGTATCCGTGACATACGAGCAGTACTTC.